Below are 2 T cell receptor beta chains sequenced from a single sample in a study of cytomegalovirus exposure and HLA in healthy donors. A multiplex PCR was run with 60 Vbeta primers and 13 Jbeta primers. Data came from immunoSEQ multiplex PCR; TCRdb stores just in-frame clones and leaves some out. Of around 140,000 clones detected, 77% appear once; the ten largest clones hold under 5%. Material for sequencing was PBMCs. The origin of the receptors is a male donor in good health and CMV-seropositive.

This chain uses TRBV2 with TRBJ1-1; D is unresolved. Germline assignment: CDR1 SNHLY and CDR2 FYNNEI. The CDR3 spans 12 residues. V lost 2 bases and J lost 4, with 5 bases in between. The CDR3 protein is CASSEYSTEAFF. The DNA for the CDR3 is TGTGCCAGCAGTGAATACAGCACTGAAGCTTTCTTT.

The chain couples TRBV6-1 to TRBJ1-2; D might be TRBD1 (5 bases). The germline V gene has CDR1 MNHNS and CDR2 SASEGT. The CDR3 extends over 15 amino acids. V gave up 4 bases and J gave up 7 bases, with 19 bases separating them. CDR3 DNA: TGTGCCAGCAGTGCCCTGGACACCTCGTTAGGTGGCTACACCTTC. This encodes CASSALDTSLGGYTF.